This T cell receptor beta chain was sequenced for a study of identical twins (dated by TCRdb to 2015 to 2016). Study-level background: To test whether fetal clonotypes persist, this study deep-sequenced TCR alpha and beta repertoires from monozygotic twins, from unrelated adults of various ages, and from cord blood. To rule out contamination, the twin experiments were replicated at different times with different library preparation protocols.

V lost 0 bases and J lost 4 bases; the stretch between them is 16 bases long. For CDR1 and CDR2, the germline V gene lists MNHEY and SVGEGT. Including cysteine and phenylalanine, the CDR3 has 17 amino acids. Just the 51-base CDR3 DNA is kept, in frame starting at base 1. Every donor in the study was a healthy Caucasian. Three pairs of female monozygotic twins, all aged roughly 18 to 29 years, made up the twin cohort. CD4+ and CD8+ T cell populations were isolated with positive isolation kits from Invitrogen. The full study reports these points: The excess sharing between twins in beta out-of-frame sequences was weaker because fewer shared sequences reduced the signal-to-noise ratio. Compared with coincidental sharing between unrelated individuals, an excess of low generation-probability sequences was observed among out-of-frame TCR alpha sequences shared between twins. Invariant T cells such as MAIT and iNKT could partly confound zero-insertion analyses, although diverse VJ usage argued against such confounding for most clonotypes. Because the same donors could not be followed over many years, the conclusions relied on cross-sectional statistical analysis. Out-of-frame TCR alpha sharing in monozygotic twins was systematically underestimated by recombination models, whereas sharing between unrelated individuals was in agreement with the recombination models. Abundant cord blood beta clonotypes carried fewer insertions; young adult naive repertoires showed a weaker similar trend, while memory repertoires showed none.

This clonotype was observed at least ten times. The antigen it recognizes is unknown. Base-call qualities are not available, and no considerably larger clone is one nucleotide away. Library construction relied on 5' RACE. The reads were generated on an Illumina HiSeq 2000. A universal primer binding site was introduced by template switching, and a unique molecular identifier was present in the final cDNA, enabling accurate counting of TCR cDNA molecules. Specific primers in the conserved constant-segment region were used to synthesize first-strand cDNA for the TCR alpha and beta chains. To control for contamination, each cDNA library was double barcoded with a SMART-Mk sample barcode plus Illumina barcodes. TruSeq adapter sequences, together with Illumina sample barcodes, were added in two successive PCR steps. Sequencing of the TCR alpha and beta cDNA libraries was done on the Illumina HiSeq platform using custom primers. On the study's bioinformatics: MiGEC was used to process raw reads and extract unique molecular identifiers, and MiXCR was used to find CDR3 positions. Recombination models were inferred per individual with the repgenHMM and IGoR tools using an EM algorithm. The analysis of shared clonotypes was done with the tcR package in R, with sharing normalized by the product of cloneset sizes. To study raw recombination without the effects of thymic and clonal selection, out-of-frame nonproductive sequences were analyzed. The public reads were reanalyzed by TCRdb: fastp trimming at Q25, MiXCR alignment, in-frame beta chains only. Each entry is one CDR3 protein sequence, shown with its most common DNA and genes. TCRdb, not the original authors, processed these V and J calls. Across this sample there are a few hundred thousand distinct CDR3 sequences, with 8% to 9.5% seen only once. Of the sample, approximately 6.5% is held by the ten largest clones.

This sample also appeared in a second study, on yellow fever vaccine responses in identical twins. The second investigation adds: According to the authors, in identical twins the way T cells responded to vaccination appeared partly convergent and partly personalized. In identical twins, the study followed T cell clones that responded to the vaccine with precision.

Rearrangement joined TRBV6-2 or TRBV6-3 to TRBJ2-4; no confident D gene assignment can be made. The TCR sequence derives from a woman in her late teens or twenties in good health. Sequenced sample: CD8+ T cells sorted from blood. The bases read TGTGCCAGCAGTTACTCTAAAACGACGGGTGGGAAAAACATTCAGTACTTC. It translates as CASSYSKTTGGKNIQYF.